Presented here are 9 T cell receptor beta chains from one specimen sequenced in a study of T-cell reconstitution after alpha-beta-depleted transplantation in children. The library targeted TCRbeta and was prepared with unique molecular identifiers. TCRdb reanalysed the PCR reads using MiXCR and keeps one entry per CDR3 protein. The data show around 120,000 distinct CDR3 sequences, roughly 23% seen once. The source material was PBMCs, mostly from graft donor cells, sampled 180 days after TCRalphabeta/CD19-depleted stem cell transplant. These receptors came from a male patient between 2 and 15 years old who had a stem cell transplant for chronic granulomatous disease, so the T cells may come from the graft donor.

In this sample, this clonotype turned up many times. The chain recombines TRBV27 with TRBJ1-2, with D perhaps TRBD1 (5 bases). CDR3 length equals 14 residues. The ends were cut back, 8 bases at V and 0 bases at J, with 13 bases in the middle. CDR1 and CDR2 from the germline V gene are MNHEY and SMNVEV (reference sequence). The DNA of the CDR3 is TGTGCCAGCCGAACCGGGGGAGCTAACTATGGCTACACCTTC. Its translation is CASRTGGANYGYTF.

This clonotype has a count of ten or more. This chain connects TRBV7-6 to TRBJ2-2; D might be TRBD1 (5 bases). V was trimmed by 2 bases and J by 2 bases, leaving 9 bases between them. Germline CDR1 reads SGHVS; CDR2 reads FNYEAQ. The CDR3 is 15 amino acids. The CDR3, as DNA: TGTGCCAGCAGCTTACAGGGCTCAAACACCGGGGAGCTGTTTTTT. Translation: CASSLQGSNTGELFF.

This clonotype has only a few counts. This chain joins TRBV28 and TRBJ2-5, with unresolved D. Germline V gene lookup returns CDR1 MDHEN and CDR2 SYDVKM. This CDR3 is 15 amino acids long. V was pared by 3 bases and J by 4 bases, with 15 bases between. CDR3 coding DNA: TGTGCCAGCAGTTTTGGTTTGCTTAACGGAGAGACCCAGTACTTC. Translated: CASSFGLLNGETQYF.

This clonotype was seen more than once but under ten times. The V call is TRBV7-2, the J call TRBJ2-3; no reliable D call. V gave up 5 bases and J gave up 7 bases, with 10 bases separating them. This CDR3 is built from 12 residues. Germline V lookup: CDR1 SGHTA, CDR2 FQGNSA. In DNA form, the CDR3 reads TGTGCCAGCAGCCGTGAAATGTATACGCAGTATTTT. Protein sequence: CASSREMYTQYF. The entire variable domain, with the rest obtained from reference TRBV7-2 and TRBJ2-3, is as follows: GAGVSQSPSNKVTEKGKDVELRCDPISGHTALYWYRQSLGQGLEFLIYFQGNSAPDKSGLPSDRFSAERTGGSVSTLTIQRTQQEDSAVYLCASSREMYTQYFGPGTRLTVL.

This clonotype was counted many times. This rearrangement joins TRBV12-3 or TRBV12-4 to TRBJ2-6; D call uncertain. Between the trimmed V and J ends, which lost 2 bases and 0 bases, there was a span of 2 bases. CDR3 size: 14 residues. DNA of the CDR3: TGTGCCAGCAGTTTACTCTCTGGGGCCAACGTCCTGACTTTC. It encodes CASSLLSGANVLTF.

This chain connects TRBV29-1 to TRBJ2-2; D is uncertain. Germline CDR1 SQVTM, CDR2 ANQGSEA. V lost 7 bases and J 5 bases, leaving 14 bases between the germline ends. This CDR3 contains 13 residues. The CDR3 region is CSARRDSTGELFF. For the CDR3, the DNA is TGCAGCGCCCGGAGAGACTCGACCGGGGAGCTGTTTTTT.

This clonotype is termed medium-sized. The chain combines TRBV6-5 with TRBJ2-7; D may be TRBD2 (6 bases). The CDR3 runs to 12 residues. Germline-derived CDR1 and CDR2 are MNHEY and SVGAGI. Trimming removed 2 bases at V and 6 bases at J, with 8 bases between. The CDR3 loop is CASSYVGGEQYF. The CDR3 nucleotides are TGTGCCAGCAGTTACGTCGGGGGCGAGCAGTACTTC.

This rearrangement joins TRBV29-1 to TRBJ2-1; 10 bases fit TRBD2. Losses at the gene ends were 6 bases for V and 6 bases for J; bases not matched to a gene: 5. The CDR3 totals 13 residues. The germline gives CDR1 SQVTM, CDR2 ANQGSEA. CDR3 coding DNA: TGCAGCGTGAGCGGGAGGGGAGGCAATGAGCAGTTCTTC. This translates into CSVSGRGGNEQFF.

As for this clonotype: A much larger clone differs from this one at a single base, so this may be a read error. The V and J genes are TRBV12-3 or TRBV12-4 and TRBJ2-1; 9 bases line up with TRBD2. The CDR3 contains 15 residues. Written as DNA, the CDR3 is TGTGCCAGCAGTTTTAGCGGGGGATCAATTTATGACCAGTTCTTC. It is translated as CASSFSGGSIYDQFF.